The rows below give T cell receptor beta chains drawn from one sample of a study of T-cell memory formation after mild COVID-19. One entry per CDR3 protein, called by TCRdb with MiXCR from the 5' RACE reads. The sample includes about 390,000 distinct CDR3 sequences, approximately 16% seen only once; the top ten take 20% to 25%. What was sequenced was PBMCs or a T cell subset sorted from them (not recorded which). The receptor set was obtained from a man aged 18 to 29 who had mild COVID-19 (a few samples of this study predate the infection). Cell type and time point are not known. Both conserved end residues are part of each CDR3. The order of the fields is J gene, clone size, D gene, V gene, CDR3 length, CDR3 protein, CDR3 DNA. D genes are given only for firm matches. Only some rows state a clone size, as once, few, many or a class for expanded clones.

TRBJ2-5,many,NA,TRBV7-3,13,CASSLSTEETQYF,TGTGCCAGCAGCTTATCGACGGAAGAGACCCAGTACTTC
TRBJ2-5,many,NA,TRBV12-3/TRBV12-4,14,CASSLIGIEETQYF,TGTGCCAGCAGTCTCATAGGCATCGAGGAGACCCAGTACTTC
TRBJ1-1,NA,NA,TRBV6-2/TRBV6-3,13,CASSGRWNTEAFF,TGTGCCAGCAGCGGACGGTGGAACACTGAAGCTTTCTTT
TRBJ2-1,NA,NA,TRBV5-1,14,CASSFSPAGNEQFF,TGCGCCAGCAGCTTCTCCCCCGCCGGAAATGAGCAGTTCTTC
TRBJ1-3,NA,NA,TRBV20-1,14,CSALEGSSGNTIYF,TGCAGTGCTTTGGAGGGTAGTTCCGGAAACACCATATATTTT
TRBJ1-1,NA,TRBD1,TRBV5-1,13,CASSRGTATEAFF,TGCGCCAGCAGCCGGGGGACAGCGACTGAAGCTTTCTTT
TRBJ1-2,once,NA,TRBV24-1,11,CAVARSDGYTF,TGTGCCGTGGCGCGATCGGATGGCTACACCTTC
TRBJ2-7,NA,NA,TRBV7-9,14,CASSSNPAPYEQYF,TGTGCCAGCAGCTCTAACCCGGCCCCCTACGAGCAGTACTTC
TRBJ2-6,few,NA,TRBV7-2,15,CASRSQFSGANVLTF,TGTGCCAGCAGGTCCCAGTTTTCTGGGGCCAACGTCCTGACTTTC
TRBJ2-3,few,TRBD1,TRBV19,16,CASSKRTGGIGDTQYF,TGTGCCAGTAGTAAGCGGACAGGGGGGATTGGAGATACGCAGTATTTT
TRBJ1-3,NA,NA,TRBV2,15,CASSAPSDSGNTIYF,TGTGCCAGCAGTGCCCCGTCTGACTCTGGAAACACCATATATTTT
TRBJ1-3,NA,NA,TRBV5-1,16,CASSLQGPITGNTIYF,TGCGCCAGCAGCTTGCAGGGACCTATAACCGGAAACACCATATATTTT
TRBJ2-7,NA,TRBD1,TRBV7-2,15,CASSFYPGQSYEQYF,TGTGCCAGCAGCTTCTATCCGGGACAGAGCTACGAGCAGTACTTC
TRBJ2-3,NA,NA,TRBV20-1,14,CSAVSRGSTDTQYF,TGCAGTGCCGTAAGCAGGGGATCCACAGATACGCAGTATTTT
TRBJ2-3,many,NA,TRBV20-1,14,CSASGGIRADTQYF,TGCAGTGCTAGCGGGGGCATCAGGGCAGATACGCAGTATTTT
TRBJ1-1,few,NA,TRBV9,12,CATQGPGTEAFF,TGTGCCACCCAGGGGCCGGGGACTGAAGCTTTCTTT
TRBJ1-1,few,TRBD1,TRBV12-3/TRBV12-4,12,CASRPTGGTAFF,TGTGCCAGCAGGCCCACAGGGGGCACGGCTTTCTTT
TRBJ2-2,few,NA,TRBV10-3,15,CAISTGTTNTGELFF,TGTGCCATCAGTACCGGGACCACGAACACCGGGGAGCTGTTTTTT
TRBJ1-3,few,TRBD1,TRBV10-3,16,CAISPGQGVSGNTIYF,TGTGCCATCAGTCCGGGACAGGGAGTCTCTGGAAACACCATATATTTT
TRBJ1-5,NA,TRBD1,TRBV7-2,16,CASSHGGTGLNQPQHF,TGTGCCAGCAGCCATGGGGGGACAGGGTTAAATCAGCCCCAGCATTTT
TRBJ2-6,NA,NA,TRBV14,14,CASSRPRGANVLTF,TGTGCCAGCAGCCGTCCTCGGGGGGCCAACGTCCTGACTTTC
TRBJ2-1,NA,TRBD2,TRBV6-1,16,CASSERTSGGVGEQFF,TGTGCCAGCAGTGAGCGAACTAGCGGGGGGGTTGGTGAGCAGTTCTTC